Listed below are T cell receptor beta chains from one sample, sequenced in a study of cytomegalovirus exposure and HLA in healthy donors. Measured with immunoSEQ multiplex PCR; TCRdb has only the in-frame clones, and not every one. The table includes some 140,000 clones, 70% to 90% detected once. Sequences were obtained from PBMCs. The receptor set was obtained from a woman in her thirties in good health and CMV-seronegative. The CDR3 runs from the conserved cysteine through the conserved F or W. Each record gives: J gene, D gene, clone size, V gene, CDR3 DNA, CDR3 protein. The D gene is left open where the match is weak. Clone size is not always given. Where it is, it says once, few, many or a class for expanded clones.

j_call: TRBJ2-5; d_call: TRBD1; clone_size: .; v_call: TRBV4-3; cdr3_nt: TGCGCCAGCAGCCAAGCAGGGGGTCCCCAAGAGACCCAGTACTTC; cdr3_aa: CASSQAGGPQETQYF
j_call: TRBJ2-1; d_call: TRBD2; clone_size: .; v_call: TRBV14; cdr3_nt: TGTGCCAGCAGCCCTGGGACTAGCGGGGGGGCTTGGAATGAGCAGTTCTTC; cdr3_aa: CASSPGTSGGAWNEQFF
j_call: TRBJ2-7; d_call: .; clone_size: .; v_call: TRBV19; cdr3_nt: TGTGCCAGTAGTATAGGGGGCAGCTTTTCCTACGAGCAGTACTTC; cdr3_aa: CASSIGGSFSYEQYF
j_call: TRBJ1-1; d_call: .; clone_size: .; v_call: TRBV28; cdr3_nt: TGTGCCAGCGCTATTCCCGGGTCAGCGACGAACACTGAAGCTTTCTTT; cdr3_aa: CASAIPGSATNTEAFF
j_call: TRBJ2-7; d_call: .; clone_size: .; v_call: TRBV6-1; cdr3_nt: TGTGCCAGCAGTCCGGGGGGCAACTACGAGCAGTACTTC; cdr3_aa: CASSPGGNYEQYF
j_call: TRBJ2-1; d_call: .; clone_size: .; v_call: TRBV20-1; cdr3_nt: TGCAGTGCTAGAGATTTAAATGAGCAGTTCTTC; cdr3_aa: CSARDLNEQFF
j_call: TRBJ1-2; d_call: TRBD1; clone_size: .; v_call: TRBV6-6; cdr3_nt: TGTGCCAGCAGTTACATAGGGGGCCTAGTTGGCTACACCTTC; cdr3_aa: CASSYIGGLVGYTF
j_call: TRBJ2-7; d_call: TRBD1; clone_size: .; v_call: TRBV2; cdr3_nt: TGTGCCAGCAGTTACCGGGACAGGGGGGCCTACGAGCAGTACTTC; cdr3_aa: CASSYRDRGAYEQYF
j_call: TRBJ1-2; d_call: TRBD1; clone_size: once; v_call: TRBV5-4; cdr3_nt: TGTGCCAGCAGCTTCTCGGGACAGGGAAACTATGGCTACACCTTC; cdr3_aa: CASSFSGQGNYGYTF
j_call: TRBJ2-7; d_call: TRBD1; clone_size: .; v_call: TRBV2; cdr3_nt: TGTGCCAGCACGATCGACAGGGGGGTTACCTACGAGCAGTACTTC; cdr3_aa: CASTIDRGVTYEQYF
j_call: TRBJ1-4; d_call: .; clone_size: .; v_call: TRBV21-1; cdr3_nt: TGTGCCAGCAGCAAAGAGGACAGAGCAACTAATGAAAAACTGTTTTTT; cdr3_aa: CASSKEDRATNEKLFF
j_call: TRBJ1-2; d_call: TRBD1; clone_size: .; v_call: TRBV4-1; cdr3_nt: TGCGCCAGCAGCAGGGGCCGACAGGGAGCCTATGGCTACACCTTC; cdr3_aa: CASSRGRQGAYGYTF
j_call: TRBJ2-1; d_call: .; clone_size: .; v_call: TRBV19; cdr3_nt: TGTGCCAGTAGTTCGCAGGGTTTCAATGAGCAGTTCTTC; cdr3_aa: CASSSQGFNEQFF
j_call: TRBJ1-3; d_call: .; clone_size: once; v_call: TRBV6-5; cdr3_nt: TGTGCCAGCAGTTACGGCGGAACTGGAAACACCATATATTTT; cdr3_aa: CASSYGGTGNTIYF
j_call: TRBJ2-5; d_call: .; clone_size: .; v_call: TRBV6-1; cdr3_nt: TGTGCCAGCAGGGGCCGACAGTGGGAGACCCAGTACTTC; cdr3_aa: CASRGRQWETQYF
j_call: TRBJ2-7; d_call: .; clone_size: .; v_call: TRBV7-2; cdr3_nt: TGTGCCAGCAGCTTCAGGGACGAGCAGTACTTC; cdr3_aa: CASSFRDEQYF
j_call: TRBJ2-4; d_call: .; clone_size: .; v_call: TRBV28; cdr3_nt: TGTGCCAGCAGTGAACCCCAGGGGGCCAAAAACATTCAGTACTTC; cdr3_aa: CASSEPQGAKNIQYF
j_call: TRBJ1-2; d_call: TRBD1; clone_size: .; v_call: TRBV5-1; cdr3_nt: TGCGCCAGCAGCTCACCGGGACAGGGATTTGGCTACACCTTC; cdr3_aa: CASSSPGQGFGYTF
j_call: TRBJ1-2; d_call: .; clone_size: .; v_call: TRBV4-3; cdr3_nt: TGCGCCAGCAGCCAAGATCCTCCAGGGCTTCATGGCTACACCTTC; cdr3_aa: CASSQDPPGLHGYTF
j_call: TRBJ1-2; d_call: TRBD1; clone_size: few; v_call: TRBV2; cdr3_nt: TGTGCCAGCAGTTCGAGGGGGCGCGATTATGGCTACACCTTC; cdr3_aa: CASSSRGRDYGYTF
j_call: TRBJ2-3; d_call: .; clone_size: .; v_call: TRBV4-3; cdr3_nt: TGCGCCAGCAGCCAACAGGGATCAGATACGCAGTATTTT; cdr3_aa: CASSQQGSDTQYF
j_call: TRBJ1-3; d_call: TRBD1; clone_size: .; v_call: TRBV9; cdr3_nt: TGTGCCAGCAGCTTGGGACAGGGGAGCTCTGGAAACACCATATATTTT; cdr3_aa: CASSLGQGSSGNTIYF
j_call: TRBJ1-6; d_call: .; clone_size: few; v_call: TRBV6-6; cdr3_nt: TGTGCCAGCAGTTTCGGGAACAGAATGGGTTCACCCCTCCACTTT; cdr3_aa: CASSFGNRMGSPLHF
j_call: TRBJ1-5; d_call: TRBD1; clone_size: .; v_call: TRBV7-8; cdr3_nt: TGTGCCAGCAGCTTAGTTACAGGGGGGAACCAGCCCCAGCATTTT; cdr3_aa: CASSLVTGGNQPQHF
j_call: TRBJ1-5; d_call: TRBD1; clone_size: .; v_call: TRBV2; cdr3_nt: TGTGCCAGCAGTTGGGACAGGGGAGGCAATCAGCCCCAGCATTTT; cdr3_aa: CASSWDRGGNQPQHF
j_call: TRBJ2-3; d_call: .; clone_size: .; v_call: TRBV7-3; cdr3_nt: TGTGCCAGCAGCGCAACAGGGTATACTACAGATACGCAGTATTTT; cdr3_aa: CASSATGYTTDTQYF
j_call: TRBJ2-1; d_call: TRBD2; clone_size: .; v_call: TRBV13; cdr3_nt: TGTGCCAGCAGCTTACCCCGACTAGCGGGGGGCAATGAGCAGTTCTTC; cdr3_aa: CASSLPRLAGGNEQFF
j_call: TRBJ2-2; d_call: TRBD2; clone_size: .; v_call: TRBV4-1; cdr3_nt: TGCGCCAGCAGCCAATACAGCGGGGGGGACACCGGGGAGCTGTTTTTT; cdr3_aa: CASSQYSGGDTGELFF